This is a list of T cell receptor beta chains from one sample in a study of CD8 T cells in Susac syndrome. MiXCR, run by TCRdb on the immunoSEQ multiplex PCR reads, gives a single entry per CDR3 protein. The sample consists of under 200,000 distinct CDR3 sequences, roughly 95% of them appearing once. The sequenced sample was CD4+ T cells from PBMCs. These receptors came from a human donor with Susac syndrome. CDR3s include the opening cysteine and the closing phenylalanine or tryptophan. A D gene is named only where the DNA matches it firmly.

j_call | v_call | d_call | cdr3_nt | cdr3_aa
TRBJ1-5 | TRBV19 | NA | TGTGCCAGTCGCGACACAAATAGCAATCAGCCCCAGCATTTT | CASRDTNSNQPQHF
TRBJ2-7 | TRBV7-9 | NA | TGTGCCAGCAGCTCAAGCCCATCCTACGAGCAGTACTTC | CASSSSPSYEQYF
TRBJ2-1 | TRBV28 | NA | TGTGCCAGCAGGGCTAACAACAGAATCGGGCAGTTCTTC | CASRANNRIGQFF
TRBJ2-7 | TRBV28 | NA | TGTGCCAGCACCCTTAGCGACGAGCAGTACTTC | CASTLSDEQYF
TRBJ2-1 | TRBV20-1 | NA | TGCAGTGCCTATGGTCCGAGATGGGACAATGAGCAGTTCTTC | CSAYGPRWDNEQFF
TRBJ2-6 | TRBV20-1 | TRBD1 | TGCAGTGCTAGAGATCCCGACAGGGGTACTGGGGCCAACGTCCTGACTTTC | CSARDPDRGTGANVLTF
TRBJ2-1 | TRBV20-1 | TRBD2 | TGCAGTGCGGACTTAGCGGGAGTCTCCTACAATGAGCAGTTCTTC | CSADLAGVSYNEQFF
TRBJ2-3 | TRBV7-9 | TRBD2 | TGTGCCAGCAGCGCTAGCGGCCCCACAGATACGCAGTATTTT | CASSASGPTDTQYF
TRBJ1-1 | TRBV5-6 | TRBD1 | TGTGCCAGCAGCTTCGGCGACAGGGCGAACACTGAAGCTTTCTTT | CASSFGDRANTEAFF
TRBJ2-5 | TRBV6-1 | NA | TGTGCCAGCAGGTACAGGGCTCAAGAGACCCAGTACTTC | CASRYRAQETQYF
TRBJ1-2 | TRBV4-1 | NA | TGCGCCAGCAGCCAAGGGGCCCAGGGAACTAACTATGGCTACACCTTC | CASSQGAQGTNYGYTF
TRBJ2-6 | TRBV7-9 | NA | TGTGCCAGCATCCGTACAGGGATCGTTTCTGGGGCCAACGTCCTGACTTTC | CASIRTGIVSGANVLTF
TRBJ2-5 | TRBV28 | TRBD1 | TGTGCCAGCAGTTTTTCGGGACAGTCCACGTTAGAGACCCAGTACTTC | CASSFSGQSTLETQYF
TRBJ2-1 | TRBV28 | NA | TGTGCCAGCAGTCCCCTGGGGCAGACAAACAATGAGCAGTTCTTC | CASSPLGQTNNEQFF
TRBJ2-1 | TRBV7-9 | NA | TGTGCCAGCAGCTTAGCCGTCAGTGAGCAGTTCTTC | CASSLAVSEQFF
TRBJ2-7 | TRBV29-1 | TRBD1 | TGCAGCGTTGGGGCCAGGACAGGGGGCTACGAGCAGTACTTC | CSVGARTGGYEQYF
TRBJ2-5 | TRBV24-1 | NA | TGTGCCACCAGTGATTCCGGATGGGGAGAGACCCAGTACTTC | CATSDSGWGETQYF
TRBJ1-5 | TRBV6-5 | TRBD1 | TGTGCCAGCAATCCGACAGGGAAGGGGGATCAGCCCCAGCATTTT | CASNPTGKGDQPQHF